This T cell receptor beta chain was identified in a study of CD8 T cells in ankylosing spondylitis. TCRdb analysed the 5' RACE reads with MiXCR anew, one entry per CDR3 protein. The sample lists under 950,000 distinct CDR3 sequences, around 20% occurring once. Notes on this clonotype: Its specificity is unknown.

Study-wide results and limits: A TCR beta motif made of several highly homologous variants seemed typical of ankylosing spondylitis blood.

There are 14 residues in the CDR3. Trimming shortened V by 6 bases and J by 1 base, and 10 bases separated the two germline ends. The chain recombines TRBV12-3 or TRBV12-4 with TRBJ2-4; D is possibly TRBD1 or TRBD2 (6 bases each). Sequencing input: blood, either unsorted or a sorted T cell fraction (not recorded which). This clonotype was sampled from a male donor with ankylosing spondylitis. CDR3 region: CASSWGAAKNIQYF. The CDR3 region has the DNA TGTGCCAGCAGCTGGGGGGCGGCCAAAAACATTCAGTACTTC.